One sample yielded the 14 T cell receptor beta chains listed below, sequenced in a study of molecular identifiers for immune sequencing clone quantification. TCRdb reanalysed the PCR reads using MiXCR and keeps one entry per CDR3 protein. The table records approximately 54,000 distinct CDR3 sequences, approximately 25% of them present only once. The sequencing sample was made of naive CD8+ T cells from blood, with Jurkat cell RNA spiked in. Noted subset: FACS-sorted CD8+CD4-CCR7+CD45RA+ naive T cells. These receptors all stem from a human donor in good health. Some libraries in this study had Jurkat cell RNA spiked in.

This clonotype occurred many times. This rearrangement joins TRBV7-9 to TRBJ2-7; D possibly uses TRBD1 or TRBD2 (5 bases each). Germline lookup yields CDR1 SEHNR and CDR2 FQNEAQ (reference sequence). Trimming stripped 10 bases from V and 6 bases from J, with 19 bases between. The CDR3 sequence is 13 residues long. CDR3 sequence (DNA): TGTGCCACCCAGACCGGGGCCTACGGCGAGCAGTACTTC. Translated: CATQTGAYGEQYF.

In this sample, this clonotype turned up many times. DNA for the CDR3: TGTGCCAGCATACAAAGTCCCAGACCCTACGAGCAGTACTTC. It yields the protein CASIQSPRPYEQYF. This chain uses TRBV5-6 with TRBJ2-7, with D uncertain. Germline lookup yields CDR1 SGHDT and CDR2 YYEEEE. V lost 6 bases and J 2 bases, leaving 15 bases between the germline ends. The CDR3 sequence is 14 residues long.

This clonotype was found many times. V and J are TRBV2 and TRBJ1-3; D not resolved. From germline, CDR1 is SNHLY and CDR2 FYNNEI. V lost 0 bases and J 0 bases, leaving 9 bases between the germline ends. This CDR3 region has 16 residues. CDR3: CASSEAGLDSGNTIYF. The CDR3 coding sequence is TGTGCCAGCAGTGAAGCCGGGCTCGACTCTGGAAACACCATATATTTT.

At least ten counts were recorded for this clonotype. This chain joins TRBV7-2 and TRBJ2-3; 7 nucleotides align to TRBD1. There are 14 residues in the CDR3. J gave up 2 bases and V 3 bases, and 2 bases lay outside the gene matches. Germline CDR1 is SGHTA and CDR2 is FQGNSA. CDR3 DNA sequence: TGTGCCAGCAGCTTGACAGGGACCACAGATACGCAGTATTTT. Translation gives CASSLTGTTDTQYF.

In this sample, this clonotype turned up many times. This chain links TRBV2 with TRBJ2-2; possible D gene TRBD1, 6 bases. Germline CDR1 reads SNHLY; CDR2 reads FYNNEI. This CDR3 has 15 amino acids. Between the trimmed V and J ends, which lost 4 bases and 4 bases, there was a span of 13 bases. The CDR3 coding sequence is TGTGCCAGCAGTGTTTTGGGACAACCCACCGGGGAGCTGTTTTTT. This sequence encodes CASSVLGQPTGELFF.

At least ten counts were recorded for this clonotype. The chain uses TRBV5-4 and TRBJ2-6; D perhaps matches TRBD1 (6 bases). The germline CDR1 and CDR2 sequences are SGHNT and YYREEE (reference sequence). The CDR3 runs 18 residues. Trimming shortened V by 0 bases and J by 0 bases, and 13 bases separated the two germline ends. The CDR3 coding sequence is TGTGCCAGCAGCTTGGACACAGGGAGCTACTCTGGGGCCAACGTCCTGACTTTC. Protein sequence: CASSLDTGSYSGANVLTF.

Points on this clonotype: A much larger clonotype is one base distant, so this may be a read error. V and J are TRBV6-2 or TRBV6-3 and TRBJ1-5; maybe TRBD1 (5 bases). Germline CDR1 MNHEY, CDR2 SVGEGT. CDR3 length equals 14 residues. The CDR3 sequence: CASSYGASNQLQHF. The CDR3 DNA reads TGTGCCAGCAGTTATGGGGCCAGCAATCAGCTCCAGCATTTT.

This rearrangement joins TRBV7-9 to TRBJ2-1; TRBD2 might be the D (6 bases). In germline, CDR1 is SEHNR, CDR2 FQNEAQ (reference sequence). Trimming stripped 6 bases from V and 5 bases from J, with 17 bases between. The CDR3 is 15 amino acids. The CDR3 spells CASRGPVVADNEQFF. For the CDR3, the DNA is TGTGCCAGCAGGGGGCCGGTGGTAGCGGACAATGAGCAGTTCTTC.

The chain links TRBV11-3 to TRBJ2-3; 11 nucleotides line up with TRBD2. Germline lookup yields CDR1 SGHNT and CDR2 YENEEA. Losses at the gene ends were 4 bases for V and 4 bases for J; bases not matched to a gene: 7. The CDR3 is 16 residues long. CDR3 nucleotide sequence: TGTGCCAGCAGCTCCGAGTCACTAGCGGGAGCAGATACGCAGTATTTT. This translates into CASSSESLAGADTQYF.

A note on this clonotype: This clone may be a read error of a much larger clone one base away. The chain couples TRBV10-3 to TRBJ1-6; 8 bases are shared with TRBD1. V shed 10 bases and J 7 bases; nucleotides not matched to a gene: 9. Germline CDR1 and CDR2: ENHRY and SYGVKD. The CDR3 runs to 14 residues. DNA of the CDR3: TGTGCCAACAGCTCCGGGACAGGAAATTCACCCCTCCACTTT. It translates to CANSSGTGNSPLHF.

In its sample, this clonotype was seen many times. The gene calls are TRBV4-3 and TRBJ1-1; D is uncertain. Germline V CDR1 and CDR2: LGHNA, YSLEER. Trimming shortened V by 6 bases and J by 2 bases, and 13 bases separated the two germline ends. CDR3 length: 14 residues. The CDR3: CASSTASLNTEAFF. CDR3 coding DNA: TGCGCCAGCAGTACCGCGTCTTTAAACACTGAAGCTTTCTTT.

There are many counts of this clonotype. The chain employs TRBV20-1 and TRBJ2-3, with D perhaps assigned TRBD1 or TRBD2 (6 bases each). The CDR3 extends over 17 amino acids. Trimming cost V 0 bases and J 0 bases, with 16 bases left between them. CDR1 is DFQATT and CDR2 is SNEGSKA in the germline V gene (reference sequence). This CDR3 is CSARDRSGGPSTDTQYF. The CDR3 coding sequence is TGCAGTGCTAGAGATCGTTCCGGGGGCCCTAGCACAGATACGCAGTATTTT.

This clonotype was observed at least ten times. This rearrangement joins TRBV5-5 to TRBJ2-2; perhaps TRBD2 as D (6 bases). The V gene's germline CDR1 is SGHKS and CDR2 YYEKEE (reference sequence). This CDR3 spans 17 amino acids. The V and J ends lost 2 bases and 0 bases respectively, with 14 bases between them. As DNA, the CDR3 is TGTGCCAGCAGCTTTTCTAGCGCCAACGCGAACACCGGGGAGCTGTTTTTT. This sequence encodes CASSFSSANANTGELFF. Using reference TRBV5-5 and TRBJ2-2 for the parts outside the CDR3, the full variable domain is DAGVTQSPTHLIKTRGQQVTLRCSPISGHKSVSWYQQVLGQGPQFIFQYYEKEERGRGNFPDRFSARQFPNYSSELNVNALLLGDSALYLCASSFSSANANTGELFFGEGSRLTVL.

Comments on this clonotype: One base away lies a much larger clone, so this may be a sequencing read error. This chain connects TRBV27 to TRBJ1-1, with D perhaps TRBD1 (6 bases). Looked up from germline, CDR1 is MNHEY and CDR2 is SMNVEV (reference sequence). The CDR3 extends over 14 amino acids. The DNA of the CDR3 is TGTGCCAGCAGTTTAACGATGGGGGCCCCTGAAACTTTCTTT. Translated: CASSLTMGAPETFF.